This entry features one TCR beta chain sequence. Using immunoSEQ multiplex PCR, the repertoire was profiled, and TCRdb retains in-frame clones only, with some absent. Of roughly 180,000 clones listed, about four fifths were seen once; the top ten hold approximately 10%. CDR3 length equals 17 residues. The germline gives CDR1 SGDLS, CDR2 YYNGEE. The V and J ends lost 0 bases and 6 bases respectively, with 18 bases between them. This entry is derived from a study of blood T cell repertoires in COVID-19. Study-level background: PBMCs, B-cell-depleted T cells, or T cells provided the cDNA or gDNA that made up the material.

This sequence was found in a middle-aged woman with COVID-19, enrolled during active disease. The chain uses TRBV9 and TRBJ2-2, with a tentative D call TRBD2 (6 bases). The sample taken for sequencing was peripheral blood. Written as DNA, the CDR3 is TGTGCCAGCAGCGTAGCTTGGGGGAGCGGGTTGGCCGGGGAGCTGTTTTTT. Translating it yields CASSVAWGSGLAGELFF.